The 7 T cell receptor beta chains below were found in one sample sequenced in a study of shared clonotypes between healthy human individuals. Measured with immunoSEQ multiplex PCR; TCRdb has only the in-frame clones, and not every one. The top ten clones hold 1% to 1.3% of a sample with more than 2 million clones, about 95% of them seen once. Naive CD8 populations comprised CD45RO-negative cells positively selected for CCR7, excluding terminally differentiated effector memory CD45RA+ cells. Sequencing was performed on naive CD8+ T cells sorted from blood. Source of these receptors: a man younger than 30 in good health.

The CDR3 DNA follows: TGCAGCGTTGAATTCCCGGGCAGCCCCTACGAGCAGTACTTC. This translates into CSVEFPGSPYEQYF. The V call is TRBV29-1, the J call TRBJ2-7, with D unclear. V dropped 2 bases and J dropped 2 bases, with 13 bases sitting between them. The CDR3 runs 14 residues. Germline assignment: CDR1 SQVTM and CDR2 ANQGSEA.

The CDR3 reads CASSGQGASYEQYF. The CDR3 DNA is TGTGCCAGCAGTGGACAGGGGGCCTCCTACGAGCAGTACTTC. The rearrangement joins TRBV6-5 to TRBJ2-7, with TRBD1 matching over 11 bases. J was trimmed by 0 bases and V by 5 bases; bases with no gene match: 0. Germline loops: CDR1 MNHEY, CDR2 SVGAGI. The CDR3 has 14 residues.

The chain couples TRBV7-9 to TRBJ2-5; D is perhaps TRBD2 (5 bases). CDR1 SEHNR and CDR2 FQNEAQ come from the germline V gene (reference sequence). Trimming took off 0 bases at V and 1 base at J, with 15 bases between the two ends. This CDR3 comprises 17 residues. The CDR3 coding sequence is TGTGCCAGCAGCTTAGCCTGGGTGGGTGAGGGCCAAGAGACCCAGTACTTC. Translation: CASSLAWVGEGQETQYF.

V and J are TRBV5-6 and TRBJ2-3, with 10 bases identical to TRBD2. The germline gives CDR1 SGHDT, CDR2 YYEEEE. With V trimmed by 0 bases and J by 6 bases, 7 bases remained unmatched. CDR3 length: 16 residues. The DNA of the CDR3 is TGTGCCAGCAGCTTGGTGGGAGCGGGAGGGCGGGATACGCAGTATTTT. Translation: CASSLVGAGGRDTQYF. The full variable domain, in which reference TRBV5-6 and TRBJ2-3 provide the parts outside the CDR3, is DAGVTQSPTHLIKTRGQQVTLRCSPKSGHDTVSWYQQALGQGPQFIFQYYEEEERQRGNFPDRFSGHQFPNYSSELNVNALLLGDSALYLCASSLVGAGGRDTQYFGPGTRLTVL.

The genes are TRBV15 and TRBJ2-3; D remains unclear. Trimming left V 1 base short and J 0 bases short, with 5 bases between. The CDR3 loop spans 14 amino acids. Germline values: CDR1 LNHNV, CDR2 YYDKDF (reference sequence). CDR3 residues: CATSRGASTDTQYF. Here the CDR3 DNA reads TGTGCCACCAGCAGAGGGGCTAGCACAGATACGCAGTATTTT.

The chain combines TRBV5-4 with TRBJ2-1; D gene ambiguous. CDR1 is SGHNT and CDR2 is YYREEE in the germline V gene (reference sequence). Trimming removed 0 bases from V and 14 bases from J, with 12 bases in between. The CDR3 totals 12 residues. The CDR3 here is CASSLGVRQEFF. As DNA, the CDR3 is TGTGCCAGCAGCTTGGGCGTTAGGCAAGAGTTCTTC. The full variable domain, its missing parts supplied by reference TRBV5-4 and TRBJ2-1, is ETGVTQSPTHLIKTRGQQVTLRCSSQSGHNTVSWYQQALGQGPQFIFQYYREEENGRGNFPPRFSGLQFPNYSSELNVNALELDDSALYLCASSLGVRQEFFGPGTRLTVL.

The chain recombines TRBV7-6 with TRBJ2-1; a possible D gene is TRBD2 (5 bases). This CDR3 region has 16 residues. Per the germline V gene, CDR1 is SGHVS and CDR2 is FNYEAQ. V was clipped by 4 bases and J by 2 bases, with 15 bases between them. The CDR3 spells CASSSMSSGAYNEQFF. In nucleotides, the CDR3 is TGTGCCAGCAGCTCCATGTCGAGCGGAGCCTACAATGAGCAGTTCTTC.